The rows below give T cell receptor beta chains drawn from one sample of a study of T cell repertoires in cytomegalovirus infection. Which antigens these TCRs recognize remains unknown. One entry per CDR3 protein results from TCRdb running MiXCR on the reads. The sample lists fewer than 70,000 distinct CDR3 sequences, 25% to 30% occurring once. The input for sequencing was CD8+ T cells from cultured PBMCs, taken from culture after CMV antigen stimulation. Receptors originate from a human donor in good health (CMV status not recorded). Some clones in this sample may be carry-over from other donors' samples. CDR3s include the opening cysteine and the closing phenylalanine or tryptophan. A D gene is named only where the DNA matches it firmly. Rows give clone size only sometimes, using once, few, many, or a class for an expanded clone.

d_call: NA
clone_size: few
j_call: TRBJ2-1
v_call: TRBV12-3/TRBV12-4
cdr3_aa: CASTLGGRSYNEQFF
cdr3_nt: TGTGCCAGCACCTTGGGGGGACGGTCATACAATGAGCAGTTCTTC

d_call: NA
clone_size: many
j_call: TRBJ2-6
v_call: TRBV24-1
cdr3_aa: CATLDSSGANVLTF
cdr3_nt: TGTGCCACCCTAGACTCGTCTGGGGCCAACGTCCTGACTTTC

d_call: NA
clone_size: NA
j_call: TRBJ2-1
v_call: TRBV12-5
cdr3_aa: CASGLEVSLWILSRSEQFF
cdr3_nt: TGTGCTAGTGGTTTGGAGGTCAGTTTATGGATCTTAAGTCGGAGTGAGCAGTTCTTC

d_call: NA
clone_size: NA
j_call: TRBJ2-7
v_call: TRBV20-1
cdr3_aa: CSAQYRDFVYEQYF
cdr3_nt: TGCAGTGCACAGTACCGGGACTTCGTCTACGAGCAGTACTTC

d_call: NA
clone_size: NA
j_call: TRBJ1-2
v_call: TRBV5-1
cdr3_aa: CASQLEGVGYGYTF
cdr3_nt: TGCGCCAGCCAACTCGAGGGGGTTGGGTATGGCTACACCTTC

d_call: NA
clone_size: NA
j_call: TRBJ2-7
v_call: TRBV11-3
cdr3_aa: CASSLKPQGGEQYF
cdr3_nt: TGTGCCAGCAGCTTAAAGCCTCAGGGGGGGGAGCAGTACTTC

d_call: NA
clone_size: few
j_call: TRBJ2-7
v_call: TRBV11-2
cdr3_aa: CASSLGRNYEQYF
cdr3_nt: TGTGCCAGCAGCTTAGGACGGAACTACGAGCAGTACTTC

d_call: TRBD1
clone_size: NA
j_call: TRBJ1-5
v_call: TRBV19
cdr3_aa: CASTHGTASNQPQHF
cdr3_nt: TGTGCCAGTACCCACGGGACAGCAAGCAATCAGCCCCAGCATTTT

d_call: NA
clone_size: few
j_call: TRBJ2-7
v_call: TRBV5-5
cdr3_aa: CASSLDQGGWEQYF
cdr3_nt: TGTGCCAGCAGCTTGGACCAGGGAGGTTGGGAGCAGTACTTC

d_call: NA
clone_size: few
j_call: TRBJ2-5
v_call: TRBV6-1
cdr3_aa: CASSELGGRETQYF
cdr3_nt: TGTGCCAGCAGTGAATTGGGGGGCCGGGAGACCCAGTACTTC

d_call: TRBD1
clone_size: NA
j_call: TRBJ1-2
v_call: TRBV6-6
cdr3_aa: CASSYSRGQGAGYTF
cdr3_nt: TGTGCCAGCAGTTACTCCCGGGGACAGGGGGCGGGTTACACCTTC

d_call: NA
clone_size: NA
j_call: TRBJ2-5
v_call: TRBV15
cdr3_aa: CATSRVRVQETQYF
cdr3_nt: TGTGCCACCAGCAGAGTGCGTGTCCAAGAGACCCAGTACTTC

d_call: NA
clone_size: NA
j_call: TRBJ2-2
v_call: TRBV28
cdr3_aa: CASTEVYTGELFF
cdr3_nt: TGTGCCAGCACCGAGGTTTACACCGGGGAGCTGTTTTTT

d_call: NA
clone_size: NA
j_call: TRBJ2-5
v_call: TRBV11-2
cdr3_aa: CASSLVRVGPQETQYF
cdr3_nt: TGTGCCAGCAGCTTAGTTCGGGTCGGACCTCAAGAGACCCAGTACTTC

d_call: NA
clone_size: NA
j_call: TRBJ2-5
v_call: TRBV5-4
cdr3_aa: CASSLPDKNIETQYF
cdr3_nt: TGTGCCAGCAGCTTACCGGACAAGAATATAGAGACCCAGTACTTC

d_call: NA
clone_size: NA
j_call: TRBJ1-2
v_call: TRBV4-1
cdr3_aa: CASSPQGNAYGYTF
cdr3_nt: TGCGCCAGCAGCCCACAAGGGAACGCTTATGGCTACACCTTC

d_call: NA
clone_size: NA
j_call: TRBJ2-3
v_call: TRBV13
cdr3_aa: CASSLRGTDTQYF
cdr3_nt: TGTGCCAGCAGCTTAAGGGGCACAGATACGCAGTATTTT

d_call: TRBD2
clone_size: few
j_call: TRBJ2-5
v_call: TRBV20-1
cdr3_aa: CSARGALAGGGEETQYF
cdr3_nt: TGCAGTGCTAGGGGAGCCTTAGCGGGAGGTGGAGAAGAGACCCAGTACTTC

d_call: NA
clone_size: few
j_call: TRBJ1-1
v_call: TRBV28
cdr3_aa: CASSFFGGNTEAFF
cdr3_nt: TGTGCCAGCAGTTTCTTTGGGGGGAACACTGAAGCTTTCTTT

d_call: NA
clone_size: few
j_call: TRBJ2-1
v_call: TRBV6-1
cdr3_aa: CASRTVGSYNEQFF
cdr3_nt: TGTGCCAGTAGGACAGTGGGCTCCTACAATGAGCAGTTCTTC

d_call: TRBD1
clone_size: NA
j_call: TRBJ2-7
v_call: TRBV7-9
cdr3_aa: CASSLYADRGGEQYF
cdr3_nt: TGTGCCAGCAGCTTATATGCAGACAGGGGTGGAGAGCAGTACTTC

d_call: NA
clone_size: few
j_call: TRBJ2-5
v_call: TRBV7-8
cdr3_aa: CASSTHARDQILYQETQYF
cdr3_nt: TGTGCCAGCAGCACCCACGCCAGGGACCAGATTTTGTACCAAGAGACCCAGTACTTC

d_call: NA
clone_size: NA
j_call: TRBJ2-3
v_call: TRBV6-5
cdr3_aa: CASSWGGRTDTQYF
cdr3_nt: TGTGCCAGCAGTTGGGGGGGCCGCACAGATACGCAGTATTTT

d_call: NA
clone_size: NA
j_call: TRBJ1-3
v_call: TRBV7-9
cdr3_aa: CASSLSENSGNTIYF
cdr3_nt: TGTGCCAGCAGCCTCTCGGAGAACTCTGGAAACACCATATATTTT

d_call: NA
clone_size: NA
j_call: TRBJ2-2
v_call: TRBV29-1
cdr3_aa: CSVEKGFNTGELFF
cdr3_nt: TGCAGCGTTGAGAAGGGATTTAACACCGGGGAGCTGTTTTTT

d_call: TRBD2
clone_size: NA
j_call: TRBJ2-5
v_call: TRBV9
cdr3_aa: CASSTYGGSQETQYF
cdr3_nt: TGTGCCAGCAGCACCTACGGGGGGTCCCAAGAGACCCAGTACTTC